One sample yielded the 29 T cell receptor beta chains listed below, sequenced in a study of T cell responses to AZD1222 COVID-19 vaccine. The assay was immunoSEQ multiplex PCR, and TCRdb's table has in-frame clones only and misses some. The table lists 90,000 to 150,000 clones, 80% to 90% of them singletons. This sample comprised peripheral blood, obtained on day 0 of AZD1222 vaccination. The origin of the receptors is an adult in good health.

The chain has TRBV7-9 and TRBJ1-2; no clear D gene. The germline V and J ends were trimmed by 1 base and 8 bases, with 5 bases remaining between them. The CDR3 covers 11 residues. Germline V gene data show CDR1 as SEHNR and CDR2 as FQNEAQ (reference sequence). The CDR3 DNA reads TGTGCCAGCAGCTTAGTGATCGGCTACACCTTC. Its translation is CASSLVIGYTF.

The chain links TRBV7-2 to TRBJ2-1; TRBD2 matches at 13 bases. This CDR3 has 16 residues. CDR1 is SGHTA, CDR2 FQGNSA, per germline. The V segment lost 7 bases and the J segment 4 bases; nucleotides outside the gene matches: 7. DNA of the CDR3: TGTGCCAGCAACCAAAGGACTAGCGGGGGTTACAATGAGCAGTTCTTC. Translation gives CASNQRTSGGYNEQFF.

V usage is TRBV3-1 (or the pseudogene TRBV3-2) and J usage is TRBJ2-1; D remains unclear. The germline gives CDR1 LGHDT, CDR2 YNNKEL (reference sequence). The germline V and J ends were trimmed by 7 bases and 4 bases, with 14 bases remaining between them. This CDR3 contains 14 residues. The CDR3 coding sequence is TGTGCCAGCACCTTCGCCGGGCTTTACAATGAGCAGTTCTTC. As protein: CASTFAGLYNEQFF.

The rearrangement joins TRBV7-6 to TRBJ2-2, with D tentatively TRBD1 (5 bases). The length of the CDR3 is 15 residues. The V end lost 2 bases, the J end lost 6 bases, and 13 bases lay between the germline ends. Germline CDR1 reads SGHVS; CDR2 reads FNYEAQ. This CDR3 is CASSLRTGVPGELFF. The CDR3 DNA reads as TGTGCCAGCAGCTTACGAACAGGTGTCCCCGGGGAGCTGTTTTTT.

This rearrangement joins TRBV6-5 to TRBJ1-2; 10 bases agree with TRBD1. V dropped 6 bases and J dropped 4; count of bases not matched to a gene: 5. The CDR3 is 14 residues long. Per the germline V gene, CDR1 is MNHEY and CDR2 is SVGAGI. The DNA for the CDR3 is TGTGCCAGCAGGGACAGGGACAGGGGCTATGGCTACACCTTC. The encoded protein is CASRDRDRGYGYTF.

The chain joins TRBV29-1 to TRBJ1-2, with D unresolved. The CDR3 has 14 residues. Trimming cost V 1 base and J 0 bases, with 9 bases left between them. The germline CDR1 and CDR2 sequences are SQVTM and ANQGSEA. CDR3 nucleotide sequence: TGCAGCGTTGAAGGGGAGCCTACTAACTATGGCTACACCTTC. Its protein is CSVEGEPTNYGYTF.

CDR3: CASSPGPIYEQYF. CDR3 in DNA: TGTGCCAGCTCACCGGGACCGATCTACGAGCAGTACTTC. V gene TRBV18 combines with J gene TRBJ2-7; D possibly uses TRBD1 or TRBD2 (5 bases each). The CDR3 contains 13 residues. Per germline, CDR1 KGHSH and CDR2 LQKENI. V was shortened by 3 bases and J by 3 bases, with 9 bases between the two germline ends.

The chain links TRBV28 to TRBJ1-2; possible D gene TRBD1, 5 bases. Trimming left V 3 bases short and J 4 bases short, with 12 bases between. The CDR3 consists of 14 residues. CDR1 and CDR2 (germline): MDHEN, SYDVKM. DNA for the CDR3: TGTGCCAGCAGTTTTCGGGGGTGGGGCTATGGCTACACCTTC. Translating it yields CASSFRGWGYGYTF.

Comments on this clone: The CDR3 ends on some other residue instead of the conserved phenylalanine or tryptophan, so this is likely a read error. No DNA is shown, since the ends of the CDR3 on it are uncertain; the CDR3 is the one TCRdb lists. This chain links TRBV2 with TRBJ2-7; TRBD2, the table's D call, lacks a check against the DNA. Germline V CDR1 and CDR2: SNHLY, FYNNEI. Termini included, the CDR3 measures 13 amino acids. CDR3 sequence: CASSMGLAGDLMP.

The gene calls are TRBV19 and TRBJ1-2, with D possibly being TRBD1 (5 bases). The CDR3 totals 15 residues. Germline values: CDR1 LNHDA, CDR2 SQIVND (reference sequence). Trimming removed 3 bases from V and 0 bases from J, with 11 bases in between. The CDR3 spells CASSIRTGANYGYTF. CDR3 DNA: TGTGCCAGTAGTATCAGAACAGGAGCTAACTATGGCTACACCTTC.

The chain combines TRBV7-9 with TRBJ1-5; 7 bases line up with TRBD1. The V segment lost 5 bases and the J segment 9 bases; nucleotides outside the gene matches: 10. The CDR3 is 14 amino acids. The germline CDR1 and CDR2 sequences are SEHNR and FQNEAQ (reference sequence). In DNA form, the CDR3 reads TGTGCCAGCAGCGCGGGACAGTACCCAGGGCCCCAGCATTTT. It yields the protein CASSAGQYPGPQHF.

This clone was counted only a few times. This rearrangement joins TRBV28 to TRBJ1-2, with D perhaps TRBD1 (5 bases). Per germline, CDR1 MDHEN and CDR2 SYDVKM. Trimming pared 3 bases from V and 4 bases from J, leaving 15 bases between. CDR3 length equals 15 residues. In DNA, the CDR3 is TGTGCCAGCAGTTTCCTCCGGGGCGCTCTCTATGGCTACACCTTC. Translated, it gives CASSFLRGALYGYTF.

V usage is TRBV13 and J usage is TRBJ1-5; D is possibly TRBD1 (5 bases). Per the germline V gene, CDR1 is PRHDT and CDR2 is FYEKMQ (reference sequence). V lost 6 bases and J 0 bases, leaving 12 bases between the germline ends. This CDR3 has 15 residues. The chain's CDR3 is CASSSRDDSNQPQHF. CDR3 bases: TGTGCCAGCAGTTCCCGGGACGATAGCAATCAGCCCCAGCATTTT.

The chain couples TRBV30 to TRBJ1-3; the D is unclear. Germline V CDR1 and CDR2: GTSNPN, SVGIG (reference sequence). This CDR3 is built from 15 residues. Trimming pared 4 bases from V and 3 bases from J, leaving 16 bases between. DNA of the CDR3: TGTGCCTGGAAACGTCAAAGGGCAAATGGAAACACCATATATTTT. Protein: CAWKRQRANGNTIYF.

The chain is built from TRBV7-3 and TRBJ2-1; D is uncertain. Trimming left V 5 bases short and J 5 bases short, with 10 bases between. CDR1 is SGHTA, CDR2 FQGTGA, per germline. The CDR3 covers 13 residues. The CDR3 DNA sequence: TGTGCCAGCAGCCTCGCCATAAACAATGAGCAGTTCTTC. Encoded protein: CASSLAINNEQFF.

The chain links TRBV28 to TRBJ2-7; D is perhaps TRBD1 (5 bases). Per the germline V gene, CDR1 is MDHEN and CDR2 is SYDVKM. V was cut by 11 bases and J by 4 bases, with 15 bases left in between. The CDR3 totals 12 residues. The CDR3 loop reads CAGSRVGYEQYF. The CDR3 DNA is TGTGCCGGTAGCAGGGTGGGGTACGAGCAGTACTTC.

This chain links TRBV6-5 with TRBJ1-2; D perhaps matches TRBD1 (6 bases). V was trimmed by 4 bases and J by 1 base, leaving 16 bases between them. Germline CDR1 is MNHEY and CDR2 is SVGAGI. This CDR3 is built from 16 residues. CDR3: CASSWGEQGNNYGYTF. CDR3 nucleotides: TGTGCCAGCAGTTGGGGGGAGCAGGGGAATAACTATGGCTACACCTTC.

This sequence joins TRBV18 and TRBJ1-1; D gene uncertain. Per germline, CDR1 KGHSH and CDR2 LQKENI. Trimming took off 1 base at V and 2 bases at J, with 8 bases between the two ends. The CDR3 sequence is 14 residues long. This chain's CDR3 is CASSPQGSNTEAFF. CDR3 DNA: TGTGCCAGCTCACCACAGGGATCTAACACTGAAGCTTTCTTT.

The chain links TRBV13 to TRBJ1-1, with TRBD1 as a possible D gene (5 bases). The V gene lost 5 bases and the J gene lost 0 bases, with 25 bases spanning the gap. The CDR3 loop spans 19 amino acids. Germline loops: CDR1 PRHDT, CDR2 FYEKMQ (reference sequence). As DNA, the CDR3 is TGTGCCAGCAGCAACACGGTACTAAGGGGACCCCCCATGAACACTGAAGCTTTCTTT. Translated, it gives CASSNTVLRGPPMNTEAFF.

This chain connects TRBV9 to TRBJ2-3, with TRBD2 matching 9 bases. V gave up 3 bases and J gave up 1 base; unmatched junction bases: 6. The CDR3 consists of 16 residues. Looked up from germline, CDR1 is SGDLS and CDR2 is YYNGEE. CDR3 nucleotides: TGTGCCAGCAGCGCCTTAGCGGGGGAGGGCACAGATACGCAGTATTTT. This encodes CASSALAGEGTDTQYF.

The chain employs TRBV19 and TRBJ1-2, with D possibly matching TRBD1 (5 bases). Trimming pared 2 bases from V and 1 base from J, leaving 14 bases between. This CDR3 has 16 residues. The V gene's germline CDR1 is LNHDA and CDR2 SQIVND (reference sequence). Here the CDR3 reads CASSITGGTFNYGYTF. CDR3 sequence (DNA): TGTGCCAGTAGTATAACAGGCGGTACTTTTAACTATGGCTACACCTTC. The variable domain in full, completed from reference TRBV19 and TRBJ1-2, reads DGGITQSPKYLFRKEGQNVTLSCEQNLNHDAMYWYRQDPGQGLRLIYYSQIVNDFQKGDIAEGYSVSREKKESFPLTVTSAQKNPTAFYLCASSITGGTFNYGYTFGSGTRLTVV.

The rearrangement joins TRBV27 to TRBJ2-1; 8 nucleotides align to TRBD1. The CDR3 has 17 amino acids. The V gene end was trimmed by 4 bases and the J gene end by 0 bases; junction bases not matched to a gene: 8. Germline V lookup: CDR1 MNHEY, CDR2 SMNVEV (reference sequence). CDR3 DNA sequence: TGTGCCAGCAGTTCCAGATCGACAGGGGCCTCCTACAATGAGCAGTTCTTC. This translates into CASSSRSTGASYNEQFF.

The gene calls are TRBV24-1 and TRBJ1-2; D is ambiguous. The CDR3 is 14 amino acids. Deletions cut 7 bases from V and 1 base from J, with 12 bases between. Germline V lookup: CDR1 KGHDR, CDR2 SFDVKD. For the CDR3, the DNA is TGTGCCACCAGCACCGGGGATGTTAACTATGGCTACACCTTC. It translates to CATSTGDVNYGYTF.

The chain carries TRBV21-1 and TRBJ1-1; TRBD1, the table's D call, lacks a check against the DNA. TRBV21-1 is designated a pseudogene. The length of the CDR3 is 18 residues. DNA of the CDR3: TGTGCCAGCAGCAAATTCGGACAGGTGGAGGGGGACACTAGTGAAGCTTTCTTT. Residues: CASSKFGQVEGDTSEAFF.

The genes are TRBV12-3 or TRBV12-4 and TRBJ2-1; the D gene is possibly TRBD1 (7 bases). This CDR3 comprises 13 residues. The ends were cut back, 7 bases at V and 7 bases at J, with 14 bases in the middle. The CDR3 region has the DNA TGTGCCAGCAAACCAGGGGGGTCAAATGAGCAGTTCTTC. Encoded protein: CASKPGGSNEQFF.

This sequence joins TRBV27 and TRBJ2-3; 9 nucleotides line up with TRBD1. CDR3 length equals 16 residues. Germline CDR1 and CDR2: MNHEY and SMNVEV (reference sequence). V gave up 3 bases and J gave up 2 bases; unmatched junction bases: 6. The CDR3 bases are TGTGCCAGCAGTTTCTTCCGGGACAGGGTCACAGATACGCAGTATTTT. Translating gives CASSFFRDRVTDTQYF.

The chain links TRBV7-9 to TRBJ1-3, with 8 nucleotides matching TRBD1. This CDR3 has 15 amino acids. Looked up from germline, CDR1 is SEHNR and CDR2 is FQNEAQ (reference sequence). The V segment lost 6 bases and the J segment 6 bases; nucleotides outside the gene matches: 10. The CDR3 bases are TGTGCCAGCAGTTACACCGGGACAGGTGAAAACACCATATATTTT. Its protein is CASSYTGTGENTIYF.

The chain has TRBV20-1 and TRBJ1-3; D perhaps matches TRBD1 (6 bases). CDR1 is DFQATT and CDR2 is SNEGSKA in the germline V gene (reference sequence). V gave up 3 bases and J gave up 2 bases, with 11 bases separating them. The CDR3 consists of 14 residues. The CDR3 is CSASLSGAGNTIYF. DNA for the CDR3: TGCAGTGCTAGTCTGTCAGGGGCTGGAAACACCATATATTTT.

V is TRBV2 and J is TRBJ2-4; 9 nucleotides agree with TRBD2. The germline V gene has CDR1 SNHLY and CDR2 FYNNEI. The CDR3 has 14 residues. The V and J ends lost 6 bases and 7 bases, in that order; junction bases with no gene match: 7. The CDR3 nucleotides read TGTGCCAGCAGCCCGGGACTAGCCGGGAACATTCAGTACTTC. Residues: CASSPGLAGNIQYF.